What follows are 18 T cell receptor beta chains derived from one specimen sequenced in a study of blood T cells in healthy people across ages. Sample-barcoded 5' priming and a J-beta primer mix drove a second PCR of about 7 to 11 cycles. TCRdb itself ran the 5' RACE reads through MiXCR, one entry per CDR3 protein. Found here are fewer than 2,000,000 distinct CDR3 sequences, around 35% of them singletons; the top ten hold about 10%. The sample taken for sequencing was blood. These receptors were obtained from a woman in her twenties or thirties in good health.

This sequence joins TRBV6-1 and TRBJ2-5; 10 bases fit TRBD1. CDR3 length equals 14 residues. V was clipped by 8 bases and J by 5 bases; unmatched bases: 8. Germline CDR1 is MNHNS and CDR2 is SASEGT. CDR3 residues: CASVEGQGRETQYF. CDR3 nucleotides: TGTGCCAGCGTCGAGGGACAGGGGAGGGAGACCCAGTACTTC.

This clonotype has at least ten counts. This rearrangement joins TRBV4-1 to TRBJ2-7; 9 bases are shared with TRBD1. Germline V CDR1 and CDR2: MGHRA, YSYEKL. V lost 5 bases and J lost 5; bases outside the gene matches: 7. There are 14 residues in the CDR3. The CDR3 loop is CASSSRQGVHEQYF. In nucleotides, the CDR3 is TGCGCCAGCAGCTCTCGACAGGGGGTCCACGAGCAGTACTTC.

This clonotype was counted between two and nine times. The chain links TRBV7-2 to TRBJ2-5; the match to TRBD2 covers 13 bases. Germline CDR1 reads SGHTA; CDR2 reads FQGNSA. This CDR3 comprises 18 residues. Trimming took 1 base from V and 2 from J; bases not matched to a gene: 7. The CDR3 loop reads CASSLVLAGGLGQETQYF. CDR3 in DNA: TGTGCCAGCAGCTTAGTACTAGCGGGGGGGCTGGGTCAAGAGACCCAGTACTTC.

The chain combines TRBV27 with TRBJ2-1; D is ambiguous. Germline-derived CDR1 and CDR2 are MNHEY and SMNVEV (reference sequence). V was clipped by 5 bases and J by 7 bases, with 15 bases between them. The CDR3 totals 14 residues. The CDR3 region is CASSLVVGENEQFF. The CDR3, as DNA: TGTGCCAGCAGTCTTGTGGTGGGCGAGAATGAGCAGTTCTTC.

With respect to this clonotype: A single base separates this from a much larger clone, so it may be a read error. The V gene is TRBV25-1, the J gene TRBJ2-6; D gene ambiguous. The CDR3 is made up of 17 amino acids. CDR1 is MGHDK and CDR2 is SYGVNS in the germline V gene. DNA for the CDR3: TGTACCGCAAAATGGGTCCGTCGGTTCGCTGGGGCCAACGTCCTGACTTTC. Translating it yields CTAKWVRRFAGANVLTF.

In its sample, this clonotype was seen a few times. This chain joins TRBV5-1 and TRBJ2-3; possible D gene TRBD1, 5 bases. The CDR3 has 14 amino acids. Germline CDR1 and CDR2: SGHRS and YFSETQ. V lost 4 bases and J lost 2, with 11 bases in between. The CDR3 sequence: CASSPGRDTDTQYF. As DNA, the CDR3 is TGCGCCAGCAGCCCTGGCAGGGACACAGATACGCAGTATTTT. Variable domain in full (rest from reference TRBV5-1 and TRBJ2-3): KAGVTQTPRYLIKTRGQQVTLSCSPISGHRSVSWYQQTPGQGLQFLFEYFSETQRNKGNFPGRFSGRQFSNSRSEMNVSTLELGDSALYLCASSPGRDTDTQYFGPGTRLTVL.

Only a few counts were recorded for this clonotype. The chain joins TRBV3-1 to TRBJ2-7; possible D gene TRBD1, 7 bases. This CDR3 comprises 15 residues. Trimming removed 4 bases from V and 4 bases from J, with 17 bases in between. Germline V lookup: CDR1 LGHDT, CDR2 YNNKEL (reference sequence). CDR3 protein: CASSPGGQPGYEQYF. The CDR3 DNA sequence: TGTGCCAGCAGCCCCGGGGGACAGCCGGGTTACGAGCAGTACTTC.

The chain uses TRBV12-3 or TRBV12-4 and TRBJ2-5; D might be TRBD1 (5 bases). The V gene lost 2 bases and the J gene lost 2 bases, with 21 bases spanning the gap. The CDR3 is 18 residues long. The CDR3 sequence is CASSLSPARASSQETQYF. Written as DNA, the CDR3 is TGTGCCAGCAGTTTAAGCCCGGCCAGGGCGAGTTCACAAGAGACCCAGTACTTC.

This clonotype was recorded a few times. The J gene is TRBJ2-3, the V gene TRBV7-9; the D gene is possibly TRBD1 (6 bases). Trimming took 4 bases from V and 1 from J, leaving 15 bases between them. Germline loops: CDR1 SEHNR, CDR2 FQNEAQ (reference sequence). This CDR3 spans 16 amino acids. CDR3 bases: TGTGCCAGCAGCTGGCCAGGGGCGGTCGGCACAGATACGCAGTATTTT. Translating it yields CASSWPGAVGTDTQYF.

This clonotype was observed a few times. The chain uses TRBV20-1 and TRBJ2-1, with 11 bases lining up with TRBD2. Germline V gives CDR1 DFQATT, CDR2 SNEGSKA (reference sequence). The CDR3 runs 16 residues. V shed 1 base, J shed 4 bases, and the junction held 6 bases outside the gene matches. The CDR3 nucleotides are TGCAGTGCTAGAGGGGGACTAGCGGAGGGGTACAATGAGCAGTTCTTC. Amino acid sequence: CSARGGLAEGYNEQFF.

V and J are TRBV4-1 and TRBJ1-2; unclear D gene. The V end lost 1 base, the J end lost 3 bases, and 9 bases lay between the germline ends. The germline V gene encodes CDR1 MGHRA and CDR2 YSYEKL. This CDR3 contains 14 residues. CDR3 nucleotide sequence: TGCGCCAGCAGCCAAGTAAGACGGGACTATGGCTACACCTTC. This gives the protein CASSQVRRDYGYTF.

V and J are TRBV11-3 and TRBJ2-3; D gene ambiguous. The germline V gene has CDR1 SGHNT and CDR2 YENEEA. The CDR3 runs to 15 residues. V was pared by 5 bases and J by 0 bases, with 12 bases between. CDR3 bases: TGTGCCAGCAGCCTACAACGGGCTAGCACAGATACGCAGTATTTT. Protein sequence: CASSLQRASTDTQYF.

The chain couples TRBV30 to TRBJ2-5, with D perhaps matching TRBD2 (6 bases). The V end lost 5 bases, the J end lost 1 base, and 14 bases lay between the germline ends. CDR1 is GTSNPN and CDR2 is SVGIG in the germline V gene (reference sequence). The CDR3 sequence is 14 residues long. The CDR3 reads CAWGAGGPQETQYF. Written as DNA, the CDR3 is TGTGCCTGGGGCGCCGGGGGACCCCAAGAGACCCAGTACTTC.

V is TRBV12-3 or TRBV12-4 and J is TRBJ1-5; no definite D call. This CDR3 is 14 amino acids long. Trimming removed 7 bases from V and 4 bases from J, with 14 bases in between. The CDR3 nucleotides read TGTGCCAGCATCCGAAGCCGACGGAATCAGCCCCAGCATTTT. Translation: CASIRSRRNQPQHF.

The rearrangement uses TRBV6-5 and TRBJ2-5; tentatively, D is TRBD2 (6 bases). V was cut by 6 bases and J by 13 bases, with 24 bases left in between. Germline assignment: CDR1 MNHEY and CDR2 SVGAGI. The CDR3 runs 14 residues. DNA for the CDR3: TGTGCCAGCAGAGCACAGGCGCGCGGGGCCGAGCGGTACTTC. As protein: CASRAQARGAERYF.

A remark on this clonotype: This clone may be a read error of a much larger clone one base away. The chain joins TRBV29-1 to TRBJ2-1; the match to TRBD2 covers 14 bases. The CDR3 extends over 14 amino acids. CDR1 is SQVTM, CDR2 ANQGSEA, per germline. The CDR3 spells CNVRGTSGRHEQFF. The CDR3 DNA reads as TGCAACGTTCGTGGGACTAGCGGGAGACATGAGCAGTTCTTC.

This clonotype occurred a few times. J is TRBJ2-1 and V is TRBV4-1; 11 bases agree with TRBD2. The CDR3 is 16 amino acids. CDR1 MGHRA and CDR2 YSYEKL come from the germline V gene. Trimming took 2 bases from V and 9 from J; bases not matched to a gene: 9. The CDR3 loop is CASSQHSGGAGFEQFF. The CDR3 region has the DNA TGCGCCAGCAGCCAACATAGCGGGGGGGCAGGCTTTGAGCAGTTCTTC.

This clonotype was detected only a few times. V is TRBV5-1 and J is TRBJ2-1, with TRBD2 matching 7 bases. The CDR3 is 15 amino acids. Germline trimming cut 3 bases from V and 8 bases from J; bases unmatched to any gene: 11. CDR1 is SGHRS and CDR2 is YFSETQ in the germline V gene. DNA for the CDR3: TGCGCCAGCAGCTCCCCAGCGGGACCAGGCGATGAGCAGTTCTTC. Its protein is CASSSPAGPGDEQFF.